The 16 T cell receptor beta chains reported below all come from one sample, sequenced in a study of blood T cell repertoires in COVID-19. Here immunoSEQ multiplex PCR was the method, and the copy in TCRdb shows in-frame clones only, minus some. This table holds 50,000 to 65,000 clones, around 93% found once. The sample was peripheral blood. The receptors were gathered from a woman aged 55-70 years with active or convalescent COVID-19.

J is TRBJ2-3 and V is TRBV10-1; 15 positions agree with TRBD2. CDR3 length equals 17 residues. Per germline, CDR1 WNHNN and CDR2 SYGVQD (reference sequence). Trimming at V came to 6 bases and at J to 5 bases, leaving 9 bases not matched to a gene. The CDR3 here is CASSRGTSGGQIDTQYF. CDR3 nucleotide sequence: TGCGCCAGCAGCCGAGGGACTAGCGGGGGGCAAATAGATACGCAGTATTTT.

The chain uses TRBV28 and TRBJ2-3, with TRBD2 as a possible D gene (5 bases). Germline V CDR1 and CDR2: MDHEN, SYDVKM. Trimming cost V 5 bases and J 0 bases, with 12 bases left between them. This CDR3 is 15 amino acids long. DNA of the CDR3: TGTGCCAGCAGTCTCGGACTCTCTAGCACAGATACGCAGTATTTT. Translated: CASSLGLSSTDTQYF.

The gene calls are TRBV5-6 and TRBJ1-2, with D perhaps matching TRBD1 (6 bases). The V gene lost 4 bases and the J gene lost 2 bases, with 18 bases spanning the gap. The CDR3 runs to 16 residues. Looked up from germline, CDR1 is SGHDT and CDR2 is YYEEEE. In DNA form, the CDR3 reads TGTGCCAGCAGCCCCCTGGGGGACACCCCCAACTATGGCTACACCTTC. This sequence encodes CASSPLGDTPNYGYTF. Drawing the rest from reference TRBV5-6 and TRBJ1-2, the complete variable domain is DAGVTQSPTHLIKTRGQQVTLRCSPKSGHDTVSWYQQALGQGPQFIFQYYEEEERQRGNFPDRFSGHQFPNYSSELNVNALLLGDSALYLCASSPLGDTPNYGYTFGSGTRLTVV.

The chain joins TRBV29-1 to TRBJ2-3; 9 bases align to TRBD2. Germline-derived CDR1 and CDR2 are SQVTM and ANQGSEA. The CDR3 consists of 17 residues. The trim removed 2 bases at V and 5 bases at J, leaving 14 bases unmatched. CDR3 nucleotides: TGCAGCGTTGAAAGGGTAGCGGGAGATTTAGCGGGAGATACGCAGTATTTT. Translation gives CSVERVAGDLAGDTQYF.

The CDR3 reads CASNYRENTEAFF. In DNA form, the CDR3 reads TGTGCCAGCAACTACAGGGAGAACACTGAAGCTTTCTTT. V gene TRBV2 combines with J gene TRBJ1-1, with TRBD1 as a possible D gene (6 bases). This CDR3 contains 13 residues. CDR1 is SNHLY, CDR2 FYNNEI, per germline. V was trimmed by 7 bases and J by 1 base, leaving 10 bases between them.

J is TRBJ1-2 and V is TRBV4-1, with TRBD1 identical over 8 bases. The V segment lost 3 bases and the J segment 6 bases; nucleotides outside the gene matches: 6. The CDR3 has 14 amino acids. From germline, CDR1 is MGHRA and CDR2 YSYEKL. DNA for the CDR3: TGCGCCAGCAGCCAGTACAGGGGGGTTGATGGCTACACCTTC. It codes for CASSQYRGVDGYTF.

The rearrangement links TRBV18 to TRBJ1-1; 11 nucleotides match TRBD1. Unmatched junction bases numbered 1, after V lost 3 bases and J lost 4 bases. Germline V gene lookup returns CDR1 KGHSH and CDR2 LQKENI. The CDR3 runs 14 residues. The CDR3: CASSPGTGGTEAFF. Here the CDR3 DNA reads TGTGCCAGCTCACCCGGGACAGGGGGCACTGAAGCTTTCTTT.

This clone was detected only once. In DNA form, the CDR3 reads TGTGCCAGCAGCTTAGTTTTGGCGGGGCCCAGCACAGATACGCAGTATTTT. This sequence encodes CASSLVLAGPSTDTQYF. V and J are TRBV11-2 and TRBJ2-3; possibly TRBD2 for D (6 bases). Germline loops: CDR1 SGHAT, CDR2 FQNNGV. V was pared by 1 base and J by 0 bases, with 14 bases between. This CDR3 contains 17 residues.

V usage is TRBV27 and J usage is TRBJ2-7, with 11 bases aligning to TRBD2. This CDR3 contains 14 residues. CDR1 and CDR2 (germline): MNHEY, SMNVEV (reference sequence). J gave up 12 bases and V 2 bases, and 9 bases lay outside the gene matches. The DNA of the CDR3 is TGTGCCAGCAGTTTAAGACTAGCGGGACCTGTTTGGTACTTC. Translating it yields CASSLRLAGPVWYF.

The J gene is TRBJ1-5, the V gene TRBV6-2 or TRBV6-3, with 7 nucleotides matching TRBD1. V lost 6 bases and J lost 5; bases outside the gene matches: 7. The CDR3 length is 14 residues. In germline, CDR1 is MNHEY, CDR2 SVGEGT. The CDR3 loop is CASSFLGQDQPQHF. The CDR3 bases are TGTGCCAGCAGCTTCCTCGGACAGGATCAGCCCCAGCATTTT.

The rearrangement uses TRBV28 and TRBJ1-1; tentative D call: TRBD1 (5 bases). V shed 6 bases and J shed 8 bases, with 22 bases lying between them. The CDR3 totals 15 residues. Germline values: CDR1 MDHEN, CDR2 SYDVKM. CDR3 sequence: CASRQATVQLPEAFF. CDR3 DNA: TGTGCCAGCAGGCAAGCGACAGTCCAACTGCCGGAAGCTTTCTTT. The full variable domain, with the rest looked up from reference TRBV28 and TRBJ1-1, is DVKVTQSSRYLVKRTGEKVFLECVQDMDHENMFWYRQDPGLGLRLIYFSYDVKMKEKGDIPEGYSVSREKKERFSLILESASTNQTSMYLCASRQATVQLPEAFFGQGTRLTVV.

V and J are TRBV4-1 and TRBJ2-1, with TRBD1 matching over 11 bases. The V gene's germline CDR1 is MGHRA and CDR2 YSYEKL. This CDR3 spans 16 amino acids. With V trimmed by 3 bases and J by 8 bases, 9 bases remained unmatched. The CDR3 region has the DNA TGCGCCAGCAGCCATGTCCCGGGACAGGGGGTCGATGAGCAGTTCTTC. This sequence encodes CASSHVPGQGVDEQFF.

J is TRBJ1-4 and V is TRBV24-1, with 9 bases fitting TRBD1. Per germline, CDR1 KGHDR and CDR2 SFDVKD. V lost 4 bases and J lost 6; bases outside the gene matches: 5. CDR3 length equals 15 residues. The CDR3 region is CATSDPDRGHEKLFF. The CDR3 DNA reads as TGTGCCACCAGTGACCCGGACAGGGGACATGAAAAACTGTTTTTT.

The V gene is TRBV19, the J gene TRBJ2-2; D not certain. This CDR3 is built from 13 residues. In germline, CDR1 is LNHDA, CDR2 SQIVND (reference sequence). V was cut by 4 bases and J by 1 base, with 4 bases left in between. CDR3 sequence (DNA): TGTGCCAGTAGTACCCGGAACACCGGGGAGCTGTTTTTT. It yields the protein CASSTRNTGELFF.

The chain joins TRBV7-2 to TRBJ2-7; 10 bases align to TRBD1. CDR3 length: 14 residues. V lost 7 bases and J lost 2; bases outside the gene matches: 5. CDR1 is SGHTA, CDR2 FQGNSA, per germline. In DNA, the CDR3 is TGTGCCAGCATCCCGGACAGGGGGGCCTACGAGCAGTACTTC. The encoded protein is CASIPDRGAYEQYF.

The rearrangement uses TRBV27 and TRBJ1-5, with D perhaps matching TRBD1 (6 bases). CDR3 length equals 14 residues. Germline V gene data show CDR1 as MNHEY and CDR2 as SMNVEV (reference sequence). V was pared by 6 bases and J by 3 bases, with 12 bases between. CDR3 in amino acids: CASSLGGNNQPQHF. CDR3 DNA: TGTGCCAGCAGCTTAGGGGGGAACAATCAGCCCCAGCATTTT.